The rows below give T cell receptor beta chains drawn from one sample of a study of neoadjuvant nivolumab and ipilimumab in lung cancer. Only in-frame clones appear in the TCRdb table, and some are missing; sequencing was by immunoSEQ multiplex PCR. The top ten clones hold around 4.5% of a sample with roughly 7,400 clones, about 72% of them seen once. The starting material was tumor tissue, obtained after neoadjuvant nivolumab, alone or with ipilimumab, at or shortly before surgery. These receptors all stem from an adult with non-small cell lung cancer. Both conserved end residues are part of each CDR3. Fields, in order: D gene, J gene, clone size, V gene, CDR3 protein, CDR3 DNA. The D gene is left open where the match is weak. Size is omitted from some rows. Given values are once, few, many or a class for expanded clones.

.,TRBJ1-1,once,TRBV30,CAWSDRVDEAFF,TGTGCCTGGAGTGACAGGGTGGATGAAGCTTTCTTT
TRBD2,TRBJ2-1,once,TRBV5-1,CASSFGGTEMNEQFF,TGCGCCAGCAGCTTCGGGGGGACGGAGATGAATGAGCAGTTCTTC
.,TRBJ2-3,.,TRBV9,CASSGGGSTDTQYF,TGTGCCAGCAGCGGAGGGGGGAGCACAGATACGCAGTATTTT
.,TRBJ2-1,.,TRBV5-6,CASSPTPYNEQFF,TGTGCCAGCAGCCCGACACCATACAATGAGCAGTTCTTC
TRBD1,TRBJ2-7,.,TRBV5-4,CASSFRQGVTYEQYF,TGTGCCAGCAGCTTCCGACAGGGGGTCACCTACGAGCAGTACTTC
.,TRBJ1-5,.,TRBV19,CASSPRADHQPQHF,TGTGCCAGTAGTCCCAGGGCAGACCATCAGCCCCAGCATTTT
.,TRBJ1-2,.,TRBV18,CASSPLEWYNYGYTF,TGTGCCAGCTCACCACTCGAGTGGTACAACTATGGCTACACCTTC
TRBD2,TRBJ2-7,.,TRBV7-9,CASSSRASGRAYEQYF,TGTGCCAGCAGCTCCAGGGCTAGCGGGAGGGCCTACGAGCAGTACTTC
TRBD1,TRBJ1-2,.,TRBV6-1,CASRETGGRGGYTF,TGTGCCAGCAGGGAGACAGGGGGCAGAGGCGGCTACACCTTC
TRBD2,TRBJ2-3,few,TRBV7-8,CASSSGTSGTRSTDTQYF,TGTGCCAGCAGTTCCGGGACTAGCGGGACAAGAAGCACAGATACGCAGTATTTT
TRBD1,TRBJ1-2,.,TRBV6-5,CASSYMLDRAYGYTF,TGTGCCAGCAGTTACATGCTAGACAGGGCCTATGGCTACACCTTC
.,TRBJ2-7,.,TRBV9,CASSVDSNSYEQYF,TGTGCCAGCAGCGTAGACAGTAACTCCTACGAGCAGTACTTC
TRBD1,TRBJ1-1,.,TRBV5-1,CASSSGMDRGRNTEAFF,TGCGCCAGCAGCTCCGGTATGGACAGGGGAAGGAACACTGAAGCTTTCTTT
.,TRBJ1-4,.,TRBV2,CASSLRQLLNEKLFF,TGTGCCAGCAGTCTAAGACAGCTGCTTAATGAAAAACTGTTTTTT
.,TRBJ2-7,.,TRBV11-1,CASSRGWGKHAYEQYF,TGTGCCAGCAGCCGAGGTTGGGGGAAACATGCCTACGAGCAGTACTTC
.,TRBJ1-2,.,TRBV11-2,CASSPEQNYGYTF,TGTGCCAGCAGCCCAGAACAAAACTATGGCTACACCTTC
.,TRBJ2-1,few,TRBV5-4,CASSPGHFTYNEQFF,TGTGCCAGCAGCCCGGGACATTTCACCTACAATGAGCAGTTCTTC
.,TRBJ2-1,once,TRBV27,CASSPRAPRYNEQFF,TGTGCCAGCAGTCCCCGGGCCCCAAGGTACAATGAGCAGTTCTTC
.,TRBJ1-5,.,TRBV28,CASSLKRGHGQPQHF,TGTGCCAGCAGTTTAAAGAGGGGACATGGTCAGCCCCAGCATTTT
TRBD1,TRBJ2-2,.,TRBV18,CASSPNDRGDTGELFF,TGTGCCAGCTCACCTAATGACAGGGGAGACACCGGGGAGCTGTTTTTT
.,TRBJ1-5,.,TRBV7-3,CASSLGENQPQHF,TGTGCCAGCAGCTTAGGAGAGAATCAGCCCCAGCATTTT
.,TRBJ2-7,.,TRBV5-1,CASSSAYGREQYF,TGCGCCAGCAGCTCCGCGTACGGGCGGGAGCAGTACTTC
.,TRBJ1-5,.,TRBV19,CASALGTDYSNQPQHF,TGTGCCAGTGCCCTGGGGACCGACTATAGCAATCAGCCCCAGCATTTT
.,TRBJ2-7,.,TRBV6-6,CASSSEGGKYEQYF,TGTGCCAGCAGTTCTGAAGGGGGGAAATACGAGCAGTACTTC
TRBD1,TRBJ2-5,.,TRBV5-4,CASSGGTGRETQYF,TGTGCCAGCAGCGGTGGGACAGGGCGGGAGACCCAGTACTTC
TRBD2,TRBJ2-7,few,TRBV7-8,CASSPDDRGGRAREQYF,TGTGCCAGCAGCCCTGATGACCGCGGCGGGAGGGCCCGGGAGCAGTACTTC
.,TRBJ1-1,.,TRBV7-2,CASSLGPGDDEAFF,TGTGCCAGCAGCTTAGGCCCAGGGGACGATGAAGCTTTCTTT
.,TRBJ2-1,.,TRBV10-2,CASLTSVDEQFF,TGCGCCAGTTTGACTAGTGTCGATGAGCAGTTCTTC
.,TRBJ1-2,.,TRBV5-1,CASSLGDGGYNYGYTF,TGCGCCAGCAGCTTGGGTGACGGCGGATATAACTATGGCTACACCTTC
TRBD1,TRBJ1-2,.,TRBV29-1,CSVVGDSQIRVF,TGCAGCGTTGTAGGGGACAGCCAAATCCGTGTATTC
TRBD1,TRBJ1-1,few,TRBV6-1,CASTDRGWTEAFF,TGTGCCAGCACTGACAGGGGGTGGACTGAAGCTTTCTTT
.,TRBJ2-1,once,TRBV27,CASSPYRGPTYNEQFF,TGTGCCAGCAGCCCCTACCGAGGGCCCACCTACAATGAGCAGTTCTTC
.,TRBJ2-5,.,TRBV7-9,CASSFLRRGETQYF,TGTGCCAGCAGCTTTCTCCGCAGGGGCGAGACCCAGTACTTC
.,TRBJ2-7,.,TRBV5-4,CASSPKSGNDEQYF,TGTGCCAGCAGCCCAAAGTCCGGGAACGACGAGCAGTACTTC
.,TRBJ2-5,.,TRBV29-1,CSVYQETQYF,TGCAGCGTCTACCAAGAGACCCAGTACTTC
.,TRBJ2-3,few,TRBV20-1,CSASQYDSQYF,TGCAGTGCTAGTCAATACGACTCGCAGTATTTT
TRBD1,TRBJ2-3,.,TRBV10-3,CASQTGGTDTQYF,TGTGCCTCCCAGACAGGGGGAACAGATACGCAGTATTTT
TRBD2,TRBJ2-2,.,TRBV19,CASSKVAGQGTGELFF,TGTGCCAGTAGTAAGGTAGCGGGACAAGGCACCGGGGAGCTGTTTTTT
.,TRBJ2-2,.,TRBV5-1,CASRLSGNTGELFF,TGCGCCAGCCGTTTAAGCGGGAACACCGGGGAGCTGTTTTTT
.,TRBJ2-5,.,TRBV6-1,CASSETGIETQYF,TGTGCCAGCAGTGAGACCGGGATAGAGACCCAGTACTTC
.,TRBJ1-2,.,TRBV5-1,CASSLGQGTYGYTF,TGCGCCAGCAGCTTGGGGCAGGGGACTTATGGCTACACCTTC
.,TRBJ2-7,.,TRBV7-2,CASSFPAAVQYF,TGTGCCAGCAGCTTCCCCGCGGCAGTCCAGTACTTC
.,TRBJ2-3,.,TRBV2,CASSPRRVGGTDTQYF,TGTGCCAGCAGTCCCCGTCGGGTGGGGGGCACAGATACGCAGTATTTT
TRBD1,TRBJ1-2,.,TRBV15,CATSRDWGNRGGYGYTF,TGTGCCACCAGCAGAGATTGGGGGAACAGGGGAGGCTATGGCTACACCTTC
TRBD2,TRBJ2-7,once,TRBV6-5,CASSPRLAGWNEQYF,TGTGCCAGCAGTCCCCGGCTAGCGGGATGGAACGAGCAGTACTTC
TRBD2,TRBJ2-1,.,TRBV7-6,CASSLTVAGANEQFF,TGTGCCAGCAGCTTAACAGTAGCGGGAGCCAATGAGCAGTTCTTC
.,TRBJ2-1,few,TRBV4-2,CASSQDLASNNEQFF,TGTGCCAGCAGCCAAGATCTGGCTTCGAACAATGAGCAGTTCTTC